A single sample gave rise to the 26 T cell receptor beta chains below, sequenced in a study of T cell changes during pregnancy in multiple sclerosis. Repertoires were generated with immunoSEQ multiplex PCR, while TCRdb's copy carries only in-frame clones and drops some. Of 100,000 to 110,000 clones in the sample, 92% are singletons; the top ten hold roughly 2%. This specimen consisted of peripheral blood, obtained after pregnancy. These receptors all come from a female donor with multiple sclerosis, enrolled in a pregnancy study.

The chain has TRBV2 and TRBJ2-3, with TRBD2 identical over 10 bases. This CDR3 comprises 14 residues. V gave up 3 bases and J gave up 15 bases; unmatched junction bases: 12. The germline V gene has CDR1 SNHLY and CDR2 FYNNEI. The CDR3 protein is CASSDLVSGTSVYF. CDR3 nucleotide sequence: TGTGCCAGCAGTGATCTGGTGTCCGGGACTAGCGTTTATTTT.

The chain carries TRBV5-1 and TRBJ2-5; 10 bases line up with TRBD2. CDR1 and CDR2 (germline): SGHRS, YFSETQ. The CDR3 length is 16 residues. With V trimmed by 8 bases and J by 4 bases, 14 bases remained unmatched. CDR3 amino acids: CASKAASGRLRETQYF. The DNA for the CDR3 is TGCGCCAGTAAGGCGGCTAGCGGGAGATTGCGAGAGACCCAGTACTTC.

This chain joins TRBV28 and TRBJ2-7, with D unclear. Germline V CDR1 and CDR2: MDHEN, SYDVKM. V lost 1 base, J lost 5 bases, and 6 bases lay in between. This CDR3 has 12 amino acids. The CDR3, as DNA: TGTGCCAGCAGTTTATTGGCCGACGAGCAGTACTTC. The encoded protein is CASSLLADEQYF.

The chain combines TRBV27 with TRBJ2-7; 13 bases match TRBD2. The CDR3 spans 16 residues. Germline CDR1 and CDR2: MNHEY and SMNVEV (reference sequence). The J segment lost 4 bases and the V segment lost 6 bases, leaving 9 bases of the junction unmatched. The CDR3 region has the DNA TGTGCCAGCAGATCGTGGACTAGCGGGAGAACTTACGAGCAGTACTTC. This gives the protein CASRSWTSGRTYEQYF.

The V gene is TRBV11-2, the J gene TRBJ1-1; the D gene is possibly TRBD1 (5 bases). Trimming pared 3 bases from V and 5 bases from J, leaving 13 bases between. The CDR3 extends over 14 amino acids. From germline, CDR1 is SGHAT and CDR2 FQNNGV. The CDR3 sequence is CASSFQFGGTEAFF. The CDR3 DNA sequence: TGTGCCAGCAGCTTTCAATTCGGGGGGACTGAAGCTTTCTTT.

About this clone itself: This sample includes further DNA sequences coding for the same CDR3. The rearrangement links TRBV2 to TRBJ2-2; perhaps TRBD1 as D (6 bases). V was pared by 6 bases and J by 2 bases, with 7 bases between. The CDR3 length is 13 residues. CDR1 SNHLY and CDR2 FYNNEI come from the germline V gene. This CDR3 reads CASRTGNTGELFF. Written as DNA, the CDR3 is TGTGCCAGCAGGACAGGAAACACCGGGGAGCTGTTTTTT.

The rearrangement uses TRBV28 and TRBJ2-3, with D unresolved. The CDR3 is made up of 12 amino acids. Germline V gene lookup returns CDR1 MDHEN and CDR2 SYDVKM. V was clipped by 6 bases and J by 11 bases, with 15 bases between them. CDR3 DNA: TGTGCCAGCAGCAGCGCCCCCGTAGGGCAGTATTTT. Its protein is CASSSAPVGQYF.

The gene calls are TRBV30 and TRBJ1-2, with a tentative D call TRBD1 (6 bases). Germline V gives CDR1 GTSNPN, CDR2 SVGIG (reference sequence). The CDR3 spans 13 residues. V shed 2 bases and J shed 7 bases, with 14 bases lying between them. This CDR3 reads CAWSQEGVGGYTF. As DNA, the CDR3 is TGTGCCTGGAGTCAAGAGGGGGTTGGTGGCTACACCTTC.

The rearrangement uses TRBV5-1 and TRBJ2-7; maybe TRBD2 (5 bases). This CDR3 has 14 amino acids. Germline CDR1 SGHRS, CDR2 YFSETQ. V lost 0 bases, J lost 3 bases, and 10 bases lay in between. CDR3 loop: CASSLAGSGYEQYF. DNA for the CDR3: TGCGCCAGCAGCTTGGCGGGATCGGGCTACGAGCAGTACTTC.

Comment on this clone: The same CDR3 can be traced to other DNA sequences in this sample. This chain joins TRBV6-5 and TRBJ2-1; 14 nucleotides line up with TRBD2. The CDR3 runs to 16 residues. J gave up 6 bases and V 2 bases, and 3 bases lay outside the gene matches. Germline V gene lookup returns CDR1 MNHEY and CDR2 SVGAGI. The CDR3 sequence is CASSYTGLAGGNEQFF. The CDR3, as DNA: TGTGCCAGCAGTTACACCGGACTAGCGGGAGGCAATGAGCAGTTCTTC.

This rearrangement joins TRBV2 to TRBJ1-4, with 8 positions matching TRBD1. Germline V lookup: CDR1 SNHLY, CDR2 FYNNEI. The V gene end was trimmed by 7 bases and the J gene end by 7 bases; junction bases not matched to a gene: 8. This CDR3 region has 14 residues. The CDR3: CASISDRGFEKLFF. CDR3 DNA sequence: TGTGCCAGCATCTCCGACAGGGGTTTTGAAAAACTGTTTTTT.

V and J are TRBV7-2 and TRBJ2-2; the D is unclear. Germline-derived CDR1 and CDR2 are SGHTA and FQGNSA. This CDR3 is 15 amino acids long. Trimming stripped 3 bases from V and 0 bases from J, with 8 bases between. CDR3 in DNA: TGTGCCAGCAGCTTTTCCCGCGCGAACACCGGGGAGCTGTTTTTT. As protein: CASSFSRANTGELFF.

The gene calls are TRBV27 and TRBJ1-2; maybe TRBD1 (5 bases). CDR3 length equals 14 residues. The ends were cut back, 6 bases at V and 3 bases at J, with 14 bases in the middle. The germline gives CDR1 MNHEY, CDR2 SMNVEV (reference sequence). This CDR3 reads CASRGEGFDYGYTF. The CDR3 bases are TGTGCCAGCAGGGGGGAGGGTTTTGACTATGGCTACACCTTC.

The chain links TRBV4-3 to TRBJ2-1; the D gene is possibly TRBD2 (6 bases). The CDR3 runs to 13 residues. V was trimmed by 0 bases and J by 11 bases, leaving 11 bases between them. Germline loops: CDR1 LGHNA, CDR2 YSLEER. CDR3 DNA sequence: TGCGCCAGCAGCCAAGATTTCGGGGGTCAGCAGTTCTTC. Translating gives CASSQDFGGQQFF.

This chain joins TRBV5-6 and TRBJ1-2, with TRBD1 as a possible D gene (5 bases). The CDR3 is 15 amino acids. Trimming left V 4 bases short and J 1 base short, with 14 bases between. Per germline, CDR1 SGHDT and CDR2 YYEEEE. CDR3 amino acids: CASSRRGGNNYGYTF. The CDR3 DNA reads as TGTGCCAGCAGCCGGCGGGGGGGAAATAACTATGGCTACACCTTC.

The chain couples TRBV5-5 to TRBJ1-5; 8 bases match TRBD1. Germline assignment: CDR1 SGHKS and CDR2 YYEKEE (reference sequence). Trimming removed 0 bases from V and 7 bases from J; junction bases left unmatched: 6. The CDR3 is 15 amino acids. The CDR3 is CASSLGRGLGQPQHF. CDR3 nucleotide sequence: TGTGCCAGCAGCTTGGGCAGGGGGCTAGGGCAGCCCCAGCATTTT.

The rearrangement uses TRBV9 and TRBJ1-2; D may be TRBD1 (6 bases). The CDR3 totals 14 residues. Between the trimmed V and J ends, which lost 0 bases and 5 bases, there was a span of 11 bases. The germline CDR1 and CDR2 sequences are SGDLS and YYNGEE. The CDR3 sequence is CASSVAGEGYGYTF. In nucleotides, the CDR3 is TGTGCCAGCAGCGTAGCAGGGGAGGGTTATGGCTACACCTTC.

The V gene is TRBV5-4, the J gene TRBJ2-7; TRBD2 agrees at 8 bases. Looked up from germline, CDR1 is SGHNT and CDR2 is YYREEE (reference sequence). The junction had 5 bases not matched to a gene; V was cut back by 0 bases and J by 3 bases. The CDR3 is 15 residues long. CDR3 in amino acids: CASSLAGGAGYEQYF. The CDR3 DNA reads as TGTGCCAGCAGCTTGGCCGGGGGGGCGGGCTACGAGCAGTACTTC.

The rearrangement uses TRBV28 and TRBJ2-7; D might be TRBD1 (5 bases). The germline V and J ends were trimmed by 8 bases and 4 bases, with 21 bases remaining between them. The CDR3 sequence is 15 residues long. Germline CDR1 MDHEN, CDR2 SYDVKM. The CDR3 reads CASQTGGAIRYEQYF. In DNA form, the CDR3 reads TGTGCCAGCCAAACCGGTGGGGCTATTCGGTACGAGCAGTACTTC. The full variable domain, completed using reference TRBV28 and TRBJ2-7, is DVKVTQSSRYLVKRTGEKVFLECVQDMDHENMFWYRQDPGLGLRLIYFSYDVKMKEKGDIPEGYSVSREKKERFSLILESASTNQTSMYLCASQTGGAIRYEQYFGPGTRLTVT.

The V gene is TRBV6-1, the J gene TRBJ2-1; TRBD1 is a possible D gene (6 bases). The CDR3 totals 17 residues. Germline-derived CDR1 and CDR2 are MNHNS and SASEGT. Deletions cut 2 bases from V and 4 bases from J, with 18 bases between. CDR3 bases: TGTGCCAGCAGTGAATTTCTCCGACAGGAACTATACAATGAGCAGTTCTTC. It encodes CASSEFLRQELYNEQFF.

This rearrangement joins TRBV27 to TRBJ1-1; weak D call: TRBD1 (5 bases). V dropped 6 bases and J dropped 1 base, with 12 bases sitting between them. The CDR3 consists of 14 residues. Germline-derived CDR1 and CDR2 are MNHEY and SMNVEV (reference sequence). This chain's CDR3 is CASRVRGSNTEAFF. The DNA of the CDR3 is TGTGCCAGCAGGGTTCGGGGGTCGAACACTGAAGCTTTCTTT.

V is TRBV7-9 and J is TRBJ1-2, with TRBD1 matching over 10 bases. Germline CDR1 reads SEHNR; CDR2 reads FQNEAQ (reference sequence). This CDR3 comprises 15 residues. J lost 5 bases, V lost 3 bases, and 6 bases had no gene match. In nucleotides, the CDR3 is TGTGCCAGCAGCTTGGCGACAGGGGGCAAGTATGGCTACACCTTC. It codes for CASSLATGGKYGYTF.

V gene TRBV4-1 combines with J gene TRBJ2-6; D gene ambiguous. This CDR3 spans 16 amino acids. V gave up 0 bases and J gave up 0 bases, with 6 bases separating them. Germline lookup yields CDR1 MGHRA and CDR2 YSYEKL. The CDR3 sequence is CASSQDSSSGANVLTF. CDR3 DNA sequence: TGCGCCAGCAGCCAAGATTCCTCCTCTGGGGCCAACGTCCTGACTTTC.

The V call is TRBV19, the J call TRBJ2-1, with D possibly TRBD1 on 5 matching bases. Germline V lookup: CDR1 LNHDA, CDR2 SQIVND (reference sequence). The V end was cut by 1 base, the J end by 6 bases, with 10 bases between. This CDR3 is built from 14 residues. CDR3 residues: CASSIVRGSNEQFF. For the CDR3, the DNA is TGTGCCAGTAGTATAGTAAGGGGTTCCAATGAGCAGTTCTTC.

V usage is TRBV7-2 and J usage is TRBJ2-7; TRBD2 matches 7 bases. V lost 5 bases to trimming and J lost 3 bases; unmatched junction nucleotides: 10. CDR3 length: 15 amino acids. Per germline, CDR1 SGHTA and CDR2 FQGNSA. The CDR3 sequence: CASSRSGGGFYEQYF. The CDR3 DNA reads TGTGCCAGCAGCCGCTCTGGCGGGGGATTCTACGAGCAGTACTTC. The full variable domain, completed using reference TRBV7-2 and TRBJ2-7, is GAGVSQSPSNKVTEKGKDVELRCDPISGHTALYWYRQSLGQGLEFLIYFQGNSAPDKSGLPSDRFSAERTGGSVSTLTIQRTQQEDSAVYLCASSRSGGGFYEQYFGPGTRLTVT.

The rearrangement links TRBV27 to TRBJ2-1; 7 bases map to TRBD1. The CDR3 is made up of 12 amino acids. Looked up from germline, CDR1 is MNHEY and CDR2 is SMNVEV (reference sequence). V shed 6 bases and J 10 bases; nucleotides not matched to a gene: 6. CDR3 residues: CASSGQGVEQFF. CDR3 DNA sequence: TGTGCCAGCAGCGGGCAGGGGGTGGAGCAGTTCTTC.